Below, 20 T cell receptor beta chains from the same sample are listed, as sequenced in a study of blood T cell repertoires in COVID-19. Repertoires were generated with immunoSEQ multiplex PCR, while TCRdb's copy carries only in-frame clones and drops some. The repertoire includes more than 250,000 clones, 88% of them detected once, and over 1% sits in the top ten. Input material: PBMCs or T cells enriched from blood (not recorded which). The receptors originated from a middle-aged woman with acute COVID-19.

CDR3: CASSLGETGTGKGFEQFF. CDR3 bases: TGCGCCAGCAGCTTGGGAGAAACCGGGACAGGAAAAGGTTTTGAGCAGTTCTTC. The chain employs TRBV5-1 and TRBJ2-1, with 8 bases matching TRBD1. The CDR3 contains 18 residues. Germline V lookup: CDR1 SGHRS, CDR2 YFSETQ. Germline trimming cut 0 bases from V and 9 bases from J; bases unmatched to any gene: 17.

This rearrangement joins TRBV3-1 (or the pseudogene TRBV3-2) to TRBJ1-2; 7 nucleotides agree with TRBD1. V trimming: 3 bases; J trimming: 5 bases; junction bases outside the gene matches: 9. Germline CDR1 LGHDT, CDR2 YNNKEL (reference sequence). This CDR3 is built from 15 residues. CDR3 nucleotides: TGTGCCAGCAGCCACTACAAGGACAGGAGGTATGGCTACACCTTC. Its protein is CASSHYKDRRYGYTF.

The chain employs TRBV29-1 and TRBJ1-4; 7 positions match TRBD1. This CDR3 has 12 amino acids. With 5 bases clipped from V and 8 bases from J, the junction kept 5 bases outside the gene matches. Germline V CDR1 and CDR2: SQVTM, ANQGSEA. The CDR3 sequence: CSVWQGDEKLFF. CDR3 nucleotides: TGCAGCGTTTGGCAGGGGGACGAAAAACTGTTTTTT.

This clone was found once. This chain links TRBV10-3 with TRBJ1-1; D not resolved. The length of the CDR3 is 14 residues. Deletions cut 4 bases from V and 2 bases from J, with 11 bases between. The germline CDR1 and CDR2 sequences are ENHRY and SYGVKD. The CDR3 sequence: CAISAREVNTEAFF. The CDR3 DNA is TGTGCCATCAGTGCGCGGGAAGTCAACACTGAAGCTTTCTTT.

The rearrangement uses TRBV27 and TRBJ1-1; TRBD1 aligns across 7 bases. J gave up 5 bases and V 4 bases, and 4 bases lay outside the gene matches. CDR1 MNHEY and CDR2 SMNVEV come from the germline V gene (reference sequence). The length of the CDR3 is 13 residues. The CDR3 region is CASSWDSRTEAFF. The CDR3 coding sequence is TGTGCCAGCAGTTGGGACAGCCGAACTGAAGCTTTCTTT.

V usage is TRBV27 and J usage is TRBJ1-2, with 8 bases aligning to TRBD1. The CDR3 consists of 16 residues. Germline V gives CDR1 MNHEY, CDR2 SMNVEV (reference sequence). The junction had 12 bases not matched to a gene; V was cut back by 6 bases and J by 3 bases. CDR3 in amino acids: CASRESIPTGDYGYTF. DNA of the CDR3: TGTGCCAGCAGAGAGAGCATACCGACAGGGGACTATGGCTACACCTTC.

The chain links TRBV7-9 to TRBJ2-1; 8 bases are shared with TRBD2. The germline CDR1 and CDR2 sequences are SEHNR and FQNEAQ (reference sequence). The CDR3 totals 16 residues. With V trimmed by 0 bases and J by 7 bases, 8 bases remained unmatched. CDR3 residues: CASSLAESGSENEQFF. Here the CDR3 DNA reads TGTGCCAGCAGCTTAGCGGAAAGCGGGAGTGAGAATGAGCAGTTCTTC.

V and J are TRBV5-1 and TRBJ2-1; D possibly matches TRBD1 or TRBD2 (7 bases each). The CDR3 covers 14 residues. In germline, CDR1 is SGHRS, CDR2 YFSETQ. Deletions cut 4 bases from V and 7 bases from J, with 15 bases between. Written as DNA, the CDR3 is TGCGCCAGCAGCCTGGGGGGGACAGCGAATGAGCAGTTCTTC. Translation: CASSLGGTANEQFF. The full variable domain, in which reference TRBV5-1 and TRBJ2-1 provide the parts outside the CDR3, is KAGVTQTPRYLIKTRGQQVTLSCSPISGHRSVSWYQQTPGQGLQFLFEYFSETQRNKGNFPGRFSGRQFSNSRSEMNVSTLELGDSALYLCASSLGGTANEQFFGPGTRLTVL.

The chain combines TRBV7-9 with TRBJ1-3; D remains ambiguous. The length of the CDR3 is 16 residues. Per germline, CDR1 SEHNR and CDR2 FQNEAQ (reference sequence). V gave up 0 bases and J gave up 0 bases, with 9 bases separating them. In DNA form, the CDR3 reads TGTGCCAGCAGCTTAGCATGGGGAGGCTCTGGAAACACCATATATTTT. Its protein is CASSLAWGGSGNTIYF.

The chain links TRBV11-3 to TRBJ2-3, with 9 positions matching TRBD2. Germline V gives CDR1 SGHNT, CDR2 YENEEA. The CDR3 spans 16 residues. After removal of 0 bases from V and 7 bases from J, the junction contained 8 bases not matched to a gene. CDR3 sequence (DNA): TGTGCCAGCAGCTTAGATCCGGCTAGCGGGGCCTATACGCAGTATTTT. This gives the protein CASSLDPASGAYTQYF.

The V and J genes are TRBV21-1 and TRBJ1-2. TRBV21-1 is described as a pseudogene. There are 15 residues in the CDR3. CDR3 DNA sequence: TGTGCCAGCAGCAAAGCGGAGCGGACCGCATATGGCTACACCTTC. Its protein is CASSKAERTAYGYTF.

The V and J genes are TRBV6-5 and TRBJ1-6, with 10 bases fitting TRBD1. Germline V gives CDR1 MNHEY, CDR2 SVGAGI. The V gene end was trimmed by 5 bases and the J gene end by 6 bases; junction bases not matched to a gene: 4. This CDR3 contains 15 residues. CDR3 in amino acids: CASSRQGATNSPLHF. The CDR3 DNA follows: TGTGCCAGCAGTCGACAGGGGGCGACTAATTCACCCCTCCACTTT.

V gene TRBV10-2 combines with J gene TRBJ1-1, with D unresolved. Germline-derived CDR1 and CDR2 are WSHSY and SAAADI. The ends were cut back, 2 bases at V and 2 bases at J, with 12 bases in the middle. The CDR3 runs 15 residues. CDR3 region: CASSEGWAGNTEAFF. The CDR3 nucleotides read TGCGCCAGCAGTGAGGGATGGGCAGGAAACACTGAAGCTTTCTTT.

The CDR3 here is CASQAPGLLNEQYF. The CDR3 DNA reads TGTGCCAGCCAGGCCCCAGGGTTACTCAACGAGCAGTACTTC. The chain uses TRBV25-1 and TRBJ2-7, with D possibly matching TRBD1 (5 bases). The CDR3 sequence is 14 residues long. The V end was cut by 8 bases, the J end by 5 bases, with 19 bases between. CDR1 and CDR2 from the germline V gene are MGHDK and SYGVNS.

V usage is TRBV29-1 and J usage is TRBJ2-1; 8 positions agree with TRBD1. CDR3 size: 14 residues. V lost 4 bases and J lost 7; bases outside the gene matches: 9. Looked up from germline, CDR1 is SQVTM and CDR2 is ANQGSEA. DNA of the CDR3: TGCAGCGTTGGAGAGACAGGGGTTTGGAATGAGCAGTTCTTC. Translation gives CSVGETGVWNEQFF.

The genes are TRBV29-1 and TRBJ2-1, with a possible D match to TRBD2 (5 bases). Trimming removed 1 base at V and 2 bases at J, with 12 bases between. The germline V gene encodes CDR1 SQVTM and CDR2 ANQGSEA. The CDR3 consists of 15 residues. CDR3 nucleotide sequence: TGCAGCGTTGAAGGTCTAGCCGGAACCTACAATGAGCAGTTCTTC. Its translation: CSVEGLAGTYNEQFF.

The rearrangement uses TRBV5-1 and TRBJ1-6; 8 positions agree with TRBD1. In germline, CDR1 is SGHRS, CDR2 YFSETQ. Germline trimming cut 0 bases from V and 9 bases from J; bases unmatched to any gene: 5. This CDR3 is built from 15 residues. CDR3 DNA: TGCGCCAGCAGCTTGGGGGCAGGGGGCTCTTCACCCCTCCACTTT. It encodes CASSLGAGGSSPLHF.

The chain carries TRBV5-1 and TRBJ2-1; 9 bases agree with TRBD2. The CDR3 covers 16 residues. V shed 4 bases, J shed 1 base, and the junction held 6 bases outside the gene matches. Per the germline V gene, CDR1 is SGHRS and CDR2 is YFSETQ. CDR3 nucleotides: TGCGCCAGCAGCGGATTAGCGGGAGCGTCCTACAATGAGCAGTTCTTC. This codes for CASSGLAGASYNEQFF.

The chain joins TRBV28 to TRBJ1-5; D perhaps matches TRBD1 (5 bases). The germline V and J ends were trimmed by 2 bases and 4 bases, with 18 bases remaining between them. Germline-derived CDR1 and CDR2 are MDHEN and SYDVKM. The CDR3 has 17 residues. Here the CDR3 reads CASSLPAGTRGNQPQHF. The CDR3 DNA follows: TGTGCCAGCAGTTTACCTGCCGGGACGCGGGGTAATCAGCCCCAGCATTTT.

The chain uses TRBV10-1 and TRBJ2-1; 16 bases agree with TRBD2. V shed 5 bases, J shed 12 bases, and the junction held 13 bases outside the gene matches. The CDR3 is made up of 17 amino acids. Germline CDR1 and CDR2: WNHNN and SYGVQD (reference sequence). The CDR3 DNA follows: TGCGCCAGCAGTCCGGGACTAGCGGGAGGGACCGGAATGGGGCAGTTCTTC. Its protein product is CASSPGLAGGTGMGQFF.